This TCR beta chain was identified in a study of T cell repertoires in cytomegalovirus infection. Overall study context: Public TCR beta signatures indicated both CMV infection and matching HLA type.

Germline V lookup: CDR1 MNHEY, CDR2 SVGEGT. CDR3 length: 19 residues. V lost 2 bases to trimming and J lost 6 bases; unmatched junction nucleotides: 18. This clonotype came up a few times. TCRdb passed the reads through MiXCR, listing each CDR3 protein once. The sample has hundreds of thousands of distinct CDR3 sequences; 20% to 25% are singletons. This rearrangement joins TRBV6-2 or TRBV6-3 to TRBJ2-1; 8 bases match TRBD1. Sequences were obtained from CD8+ T cells from PBMCs. This TCR was sampled from a human donor in good health (CMV status not recorded). Some clones in this sample may be carry-over from other donors' samples. The CDR3 sequence is CASSYTKTWEGTGRNEQFF. The DNA of the CDR3 is TGTGCCAGCAGTTACACGAAAACGTGGGAAGGGACAGGTCGCAATGAGCAGTTCTTC.